Described below is a single T cell receptor beta chain sequence and its context. The antigen is undetermined. Method: immunoSEQ multiplex PCR; TCRdb's copy keeps in-frame clones and lacks some. The table lists millions of clones, around 90% of them singletons. V trimming: 5 bases; J trimming: 5 bases; junction bases outside the gene matches: 15. The CDR3 consists of 17 residues. Germline V gene data show CDR1 as SGHTA and CDR2 as FQGNSA. The data were obtained in a study of shared clonotypes between healthy human individuals. Points from the study as a whole: For sorted subsets, rarefaction showed incomplete sequencing despite large depth. Sampling covered nothing but blood. Tissue TCR repertoires likely differ from those found in blood.

The chain employs TRBV7-2 and TRBJ2-1, with TRBD2 matching 7 bases. This clonotype was obtained from a man aged 18 to 29 in good health. The sequencing input was naive CD4+ T cells sorted from blood. The subset: CD45RA+ positively selected. CDR3 loop: CASSPRGRAYYNNEQFF. The CDR3 coding sequence is TGTGCCAGCAGCCCGCGTGGGAGGGCTTATTATAACAATGAGCAGTTCTTC.